This T cell receptor beta chain was documented in a study of CD8 T cells in ankylosing spondylitis. Points from the study as a whole: In reactive arthritis synovial fluid and blood, some motif variants had been reported before. What seemed typical of ankylosing spondylitis blood was a TCR beta motif built from about 8 highly homologous variants.

One entry per CDR3 protein results from TCRdb running MiXCR on the 5' RACE reads. The data contain around 490,000 distinct CDR3 sequences, 5.3% of them singletons. The CDR3 contains 16 residues. V lost 4 bases, J lost 5 bases, and 11 bases stayed unmatched. CDR1 DFQATT and CDR2 SNEGSKA come from the germline V gene (reference sequence). This clonotype was observed a handful of times. The antigen is undetermined. This receptor was identified in a male donor with ankylosing spondylitis. Material for sequencing was blood, either unsorted or a sorted T cell fraction (not recorded which). The chain carries TRBV20-1 and TRBJ2-2; 9 bases are a match to TRBD2. The CDR3 DNA sequence: TGCAGTGCTAAGGCTAGCGGGGCCCCTTGGACCGGGGAGCTGTTTTTT. Encoded protein: CSAKASGAPWTGELFF.